This entry is about one TCR beta chain. Its antigen remains unidentified. A multiplex PCR was run with 60 Vbeta primers and 13 Jbeta primers. Original data processing: Tens of millions of unique TCR beta chains, 8.5 million to 14 million shared, were counted in a later analysis. This table comes from immunoSEQ multiplex PCR, and its TCRdb copy is limited to in-frame clones, with some not included. Clone size and the V and J calls come from that table; the DNA yielded D and trimming. This table holds around 150,000 clones, approximately 79% found once. These data come from a study of cytomegalovirus exposure and HLA in healthy donors. The overall study: Assignment to the Caucasian-associated ancestry cluster applied to approximately 79% of the roughly 420 genotyped donors.

Findings and caveats of the study: In a later analysis, TCR association rates varied by HLA locus: DRB1 most, HLA-C fewest. Reportedly, fewer N-insertions than the approximately 650-donor mean appeared in an Asian-associated ancestry cluster in a later analysis.

CDR3 size: 16 residues. Trimming shortened V by 0 bases and J by 7 bases, and 16 bases separated the two germline ends. Germline assignment: CDR1 MGHRA and CDR2 YSYEKL. Input material: PBMCs. The V and J genes are TRBV4-1 and TRBJ2-1, with D perhaps matching TRBD1 (6 bases). The receptor comes from a man in his forties or fifties in good health and CMV-seropositive. The CDR3 DNA sequence: TGCGCCAGCAGCCAAGAACGGCAGGGGATTCAGAATGAGCAGTTCTTC. This gives the protein CASSQERQGIQNEQFF.